This T cell receptor beta chain stems from a study of regulatory T cells in long-lasting Graves disease. Background on the study: Persistent Graves' disease required over 5 years of antithyroid drugs and positive TSH receptor antibodies. Study-wide results and caveats: Repertoires from persistent disease leaned toward TRBV28, TRBJ1-2 and TRBJ2-5. TCR diversity was lower in persistent than newly diagnosed Graves' disease.

Time point denoted: persistent/refractory GD, antithyroid drugs over 5 years with positive TRAb. There was RNA extracted from PBMCs, and the TCR library was made from it. Trimming took 0 bases from V and 6 from J; bases not matched to a gene: 6. This CDR3 has 16 amino acids. Looked up from germline, CDR1 is MDHEN and CDR2 is SYDVKM. This clonotype was recorded a few times. Its cognate antigen is unknown. Building of the TCR beta libraries involved iRepertoire HTBI primers and Arm-PCR of CDR3 regions. TCRdb passed the multiplex PCR reads through MiXCR, listing each CDR3 protein once. Among a few hundred thousand distinct CDR3 sequences listed, less than 25% were seen once.

Sequenced here: peripheral blood mononuclear cells (PBMCs), sampled when the disease was refractory, from a patient treated with antithyroid drugs. J is TRBJ2-1 and V is TRBV28; 9 bases are shared with TRBD2. This receptor was taken from a female donor with Graves disease. In DNA, the CDR3 is TGTGCCAGCAGTTTATGGACTAGCGGTTTGGTCAATGAGCAGTTCTTC. Translation gives CASSLWTSGLVNEQFF.